This T cell receptor (beta chain) was found in a study of immune characterization of retroperitoneal liposarcoma. This CDR3 is 16 amino acids long. The trim removed 0 bases at V and 6 bases at J, leaving 5 bases unmatched. CDR1 is MGHRA, CDR2 YSYEKL, per germline. TCRdb reanalysed the PCR reads using MiXCR and keeps one entry per CDR3 protein. The data contain 10,000 to 12,000 distinct CDR3 sequences, 25% to 30% of them singletons. This TCR was recovered from a male donor with retroperitoneal liposarcoma. Sequencing input: tumor tissue. The chain couples TRBV4-1 to TRBJ2-1; TRBD2 aligns across 10 bases. CDR3 sequence (DNA): TGCGCCAGCAGCCAAGAGCGAGCGGGGGGGCTCAATGAGCAGTTCTTC. This codes for CASSQERAGGLNEQFF.